The rows below give T cell receptor beta chains drawn from one sample of a study of blood T cell repertoires in COVID-19. Produced via immunoSEQ multiplex PCR; TCRdb's table is partial and in-frame only. The sample contains approximately 260,000 clones, more than 65% of which appear only once. The specimen was PBMCs or T cells enriched from blood (not recorded which). The receptors here all came from a man aged 50 to 60 who had recovered from COVID-19. The CDR3 runs from the conserved cysteine through the conserved F or W. The D gene is left open where the match is weak. Clone size is given for some rows only: seen once, a few or many times, or a class if the clone is expanded.

abundance | j_gene | v_gene | d_gene | CDR3aa | CDR3nt
. | TRBJ2-7 | TRBV5-8 | . | CASSRRVSEQYF | TGTGCCAGCAGCCGCAGGGTAAGCGAGCAGTACTTC
. | TRBJ1-1 | TRBV10-3 | . | CAILAGEGSNSNTEAFF | TGTGCCATCCTGGCCGGGGAGGGTAGTAATTCGAACACTGAAGCTTTCTTT
. | TRBJ2-7 | TRBV13 | TRBD1 | CASSLGVQGTVLFTSYEQYF | TGTGCCAGCAGCTTAGGTGTGCAAGGGACAGTGCTCTTTACCTCCTACGAGCAGTACTTC
few | TRBJ1-5 | TRBV19 | . | CASSIMTRGNQPQHF | TGTGCCAGTAGTATAATGACGCGGGGGAATCAGCCCCAGCATTTT
. | TRBJ2-5 | TRBV11-2 | . | CASSWGRGSQETQYF | TGTGCCAGCAGCTGGGGGAGGGGGAGCCAAGAGACCCAGTACTTC
. | TRBJ2-7 | TRBV29-1 | TRBD1 | CSVGTGAYEQYF | TGCAGCGTGGGGACAGGCGCCTACGAGCAGTACTTC
. | TRBJ2-5 | TRBV7-9 | . | CASSPLAEETQYF | TGTGCCAGCAGCCCGTTAGCGGAAGAGACCCAGTACTTC
. | TRBJ2-2 | TRBV6-4 | . | CASRRASNTGELFF | TGTGCCAGCAGAAGAGCCTCGAACACCGGGGAGCTGTTTTTT
. | TRBJ1-1 | TRBV28 | TRBD1 | CASSQDRGYRGTEAFF | TGTGCCAGCAGCCAGGACAGGGGCTATAGGGGGACTGAAGCTTTCTTT
. | TRBJ1-3 | TRBV7-9 | . | CASSWTVAGNTIYF | TGTGCCAGCAGCTGGACAGTAGCTGGAAACACCATATATTTT
. | TRBJ2-5 | TRBV3-1/TRBV3-2 | . | CASSQRGETQYF | TGTGCCAGCAGCCAACGAGGAGAGACCCAGTACTTC
. | TRBJ1-1 | TRBV7-9 | . | CASSLDLGQNTEAFF | TGTGCCAGCAGCTTAGATCTGGGCCAGAACACTGAAGCTTTCTTT
. | TRBJ2-7 | TRBV6-5 | . | CASSWTAGYEQYF | TGTGCCAGCAGTTGGACAGCTGGCTACGAGCAGTACTTC
few | TRBJ1-3 | TRBV11-3 | . | CASSLGGTGDPGNTIYF | TGTGCCAGCAGCTTAGGGGGCACAGGTGACCCTGGAAACACCATATATTTT
. | TRBJ2-7 | TRBV5-8 | . | CASSLGRGAFYEQYF | TGTGCCAGCAGCTTGGGCAGGGGGGCATTCTACGAGCAGTACTTC
. | TRBJ2-5 | TRBV7-3 | TRBD1 | CASSFGQGPQYF | TGTGCCAGCAGCTTCGGACAGGGACCCCAGTACTTC
. | TRBJ2-7 | TRBV4-1 | TRBD1 | CASRVGQGPVYEQYF | TGCGCCAGCAGGGTAGGACAGGGCCCTGTTTACGAGCAGTACTTC
. | TRBJ2-2 | TRBV24-1 | . | CATSDFTMTNTGELFF | TGTGCCACCAGTGATTTTACAATGACGAACACCGGGGAGCTGTTTTTT
few | TRBJ1-4 | TRBV6-9 | . | CASSYSRGRGLNEKLFF | TGTGCCAGCAGTTATTCCCGGGGGAGGGGGTTAAATGAAAAACTGTTTTTT
. | TRBJ1-1 | TRBV21-1 | . | CASSKVEAGGAFF | TGTGCCAGCAGCAAGGTTGAGGCCGGAGGAGCTTTCTTT
. | TRBJ2-6 | TRBV10-3 | TRBD2 | CAISQAGGVSSGANVLTF | TGTGCCATCAGTCAAGCCGGGGGGGTTTCGTCTGGGGCCAACGTCCTGACTTTC
. | TRBJ2-3 | TRBV29-1 | TRBD1 | CSVPPADRSTDTQYF | TGCAGCGTGCCCCCTGCGGACAGGAGCACAGATACGCAGTATTTT
. | TRBJ2-7 | TRBV23-1 | . | CASSLNRDLGGYEQYF | TGCGCCAGCAGTCTAAACAGGGACCTAGGTGGCTACGAGCAGTACTTC
. | TRBJ2-7 | TRBV5-1 | TRBD1 | CASRMGQGAYEQYF | TGCGCCAGCAGGATGGGACAGGGAGCCTACGAGCAGTACTTC
. | TRBJ1-4 | TRBV27 | TRBD1 | CASSLRDRDEKLFF | TGTGCCAGCAGCCTCCGGGACAGGGATGAAAAACTGTTTTTT
. | TRBJ1-1 | TRBV5-1 | . | CASSSGRTEAFF | TGCGCCAGCAGCAGCGGTCGAACTGAAGCTTTCTTT
. | TRBJ2-5 | TRBV7-9 | . | CASSPRDWQETQYF | TGTGCCAGCAGCCCCCGGGACTGGCAAGAGACCCAGTACTTC
. | TRBJ1-4 | TRBV9 | TRBD1 | CASSPVGQGGEKLFF | TGTGCCAGCAGTCCCGTTGGACAGGGGGGGGAAAAACTGTTTTTT
. | TRBJ2-2 | TRBV19 | . | CASSIGANTGELFF | TGTGCCAGTAGTATTGGGGCCAACACCGGGGAGCTGTTTTTT
. | TRBJ2-2 | TRBV24-1 | TRBD1 | CATSDVQGSEELFF | TGTGCCACCAGTGATGTACAGGGGTCAGAGGAGCTGTTTTTT
. | TRBJ1-2 | TRBV11-3 | TRBD1 | CASSRRQGYGYTF | TGTGCCAGCAGCCGAAGACAGGGGTATGGCTACACCTTC
. | TRBJ1-6 | TRBV9 | TRBD1 | CASSAATGGENSPLHF | TGTGCCAGCAGCGCCGCGACAGGGGGCGAAAATTCACCCCTCCACTTT
. | TRBJ1-2 | TRBV6-1 | . | CASSEGGRNYGYTF | TGTGCCAGCAGTGAGGGGGGACGTAACTATGGCTACACCTTC
few | TRBJ1-3 | TRBV5-4 | TRBD1 | CASSQGAGGQAAGNTIYF | TGTGCCAGCAGCCAGGGGGCAGGGGGCCAGGCTGCTGGAAACACCATATATTTT
. | TRBJ1-5 | TRBV28 | TRBD1 | CASSLGTGGGKWGGNQPQHF | TGTGCCAGCAGTTTAGGCACAGGGGGAGGGAAGTGGGGCGGCAATCAGCCCCAGCATTTT